This T cell receptor (beta chain) is drawn from a study of shared clonotypes between healthy human individuals. The method was immunoSEQ multiplex PCR; TCRdb's version includes in-frame clones alone and lacks a portion of them. In the table there are 2 million to 2.5 million clones, about 92% of which are singletons. CD45RO-negative, CCR7-selected cells formed the naive CD8 fraction, which excluded terminally differentiated effector memory CD45RA+ cells. The sequence was collected from a man younger than 35 in good health. Some clones in this sample may be carry-over from other donors' samples. Material for sequencing was naive CD8+ T cells from PBMCs.

The CDR3 nucleotides are TGTGCCAGCAGGCTCGGCTCCGTAACCTACGAGCAGTACTTC. This translates into CASRLGSVTYEQYF. The chain has TRBV7-2 and TRBJ2-7; D unresolved. The CDR3 totals 14 residues. CDR1 and CDR2 from the germline V gene are SGHTA and FQGNSA. The V and J ends lost 6 bases and 2 bases respectively, with 14 bases between them.